A single sample gave rise to the 12 T cell receptor beta chains below, sequenced in a study of CD8+ T cells in alopecia areata. In each case, RNA was isolated and then reverse transcribed into cDNA as the sequencing template. Assay: immunoSEQ multiplex PCR; the TCRdb copy retains only in-frame clones and omits some. Listed for the sample are roughly 260,000 clones, none seen a single time. Cell sorting was performed on pooled cutaneous lymph node cells with CD4, CD8alpha, NKG2D, NKG2ACE and other markers. The sample comprised CD4+ T cells sorted from a lymph node. The receptors were gathered from a C3H/HeJ mouse with alopecia areata. This mouse strain has H2-k as its MHC haplotype.

As concerns this clone: These gene names are mouse names. The CDR3 goes on 4 residues after the read ends, and that part is filled in from the germline J gene. This chain links TRBV1 with TRBJ1-2; 8 bases match TRBD1. Trimming cost V 1 base and J 4 bases; bases outside gene matches: 5. CDR1 and CDR2 from the germline V gene are NSQYPW and LRSPGD (reference sequence). The CDR3 loop spans 15 amino acids. CDR3 sequence reads: CTCSAVPGGGSDYTF. The part of the CDR3 DNA that was read is TGCACCTGCAGTGCAGTTCCAGGGGGCGGCTCC.

This clone was picked up a small number of times. Gene names are the mouse ones. Other DNA sequences from this sample encode an identical CDR3 as well. The CDR3 DNA, read in part, is TGTGCCAGCGGTCAGGGTGCAAACTCC. This sequence encodes CASGQGANS. The CDR3 reads in full as CASGQGANSDYTF. V and J are TRBV13-2 and TRBJ1-2, with TRBD1 as a possible D gene (5 bases). Sequencing ends 4 residues short of the CDR3 end; the germline J gene provides the rest. The CDR3 has 13 amino acids. CDR1 NNHNN and CDR2 SYGAGS come from the germline V gene (reference sequence). With 4 bases removed from V and 0 bases from J, the gap between germline ends came to 7 bases.

There are a few counts of this clone. Mouse gene names apply. The read stops 4 residues short of the end of the CDR3; the missing end is completed from the germline J gene. V gene TRBV13-2 combines with J gene TRBJ2-2; 8 nucleotides agree with TRBD1. Germline values: CDR1 NNHNN, CDR2 SYGAGS (reference sequence). After removal of 3 bases from V and 3 bases from J, the junction contained 7 bases not matched to a gene. CDR3 size: 16 residues. The part of the CDR3 DNA that was read is TGTGCCAGCGGTGCTCCCGGACAGGGACACACCGGG. The encoded protein is CASGAPGQGHTG. The CDR3 in full is CASGAPGQGHTGQLYF.

The table lists this clone with many counts. Genes and germline come from the mouse. With the read ending 4 residues before the CDR3 end, the germline J gene is used to fill in that end. Additional DNA sequences in this sample encode the identical CDR3. The chain combines TRBV1 with TRBJ1-2, with 7 bases that match TRBD1. The CDR3 has 16 residues. The trim removed 3 bases at V and 0 bases at J, leaving 7 bases unmatched. Germline CDR1 and CDR2: NSQYPW and LRSPGD (reference sequence). The CDR3 is CTCSARRQGANSDYTF. Partial CDR3 DNA: TGCACCTGCAGTGCCCGCCGGCAGGGGGCAAACTCC.

As concerns this clone: The genes and germline here are from mouse. The read finishes 4 residues shy of the CDR3 end, and the germline J gene is used to complete it. The chain uses TRBV13-2 and TRBJ2-1; weak D call: TRBD2 (6 bases). The germline gives CDR1 NNHNN, CDR2 SYGAGS (reference sequence). The CDR3 loop spans 14 amino acids. V dropped 5 bases and J dropped 0 bases, with 9 bases sitting between them. The CDR3 here is CASGQTGNYAEQFF. The sequenced CDR3 bases are TGTGCCAGCGGGCAGACTGGTAACTATGCT.

Note on this clone: The listed genes are named as in mouse. The observed sequence ends 4 residues before the CDR3 terminus, with the missing tail filled in from the germline J gene. The genes are TRBV19 and TRBJ2-7; weak D call: TRBD1 (5 bases). The CDR3 contains 12 residues. CDR1 is FNHDT and CDR2 is SITEND in the germline V gene (reference sequence). The CDR3 loop reads CASSMSRDEQYF. The CDR3 DNA, read in part, is TGTGCCAGCAGTATGTCCAGGGAT.

This clone came up a few times. Genes here carry mouse names. The sequenced fragment ends 4 residues before the CDR3 boundary, so the rest is inferred from the germline J gene. The chain employs TRBV13-1 and TRBJ2-5; 12 nucleotides agree with TRBD2. In germline, CDR1 is NSHNY, CDR2 SYGAGN. The CDR3 runs to 15 residues. The CDR3 sequence: CASSKTGGARDTQYF. The sequenced part of the CDR3 DNA is TGTGCCAGCAGTAAGACTGGGGGGGCGCGGGAC.

In the case of this clone: A much larger clone is a single base away; this may be a read error. Mouse germline and gene names are used. The read is 4 residues too short to cover the CDR3 end, so that end is filled in from the germline J gene. The identical CDR3 is also encoded by other nucleotide sequences in the sample. The chain carries TRBV13-2 and TRBJ2-3; 10 bases match TRBD2. The germline gives CDR1 NNHNN, CDR2 SYGAGS (reference sequence). V was pared by 3 bases and J by 0 bases, with 1 base of the junction left unmatched. The CDR3 loop spans 15 amino acids. The DNA read from the CDR3 is TGTGCCAGCGGTGGGACTGGGGGTAGTGCAGAA. Its protein product is CASGGTGGSAE. The complete CDR3 sequence is CASGGTGGSAETLYF.

This clone was seen only a few times. Mouse germline and gene names are used. The read comes to an end 4 residues before the CDR3 does, leaving the germline J gene to fill in the end. The V gene is TRBV13-1, the J gene TRBJ2-7, with 7 nucleotides matching TRBD1. J was trimmed by 0 bases and V by 1 base; bases with no gene match: 4. The CDR3 consists of 15 residues. Per the germline V gene, CDR1 is NSHNY and CDR2 is SYGAGN. CDR3 DNA, as far as it was read: TGTGCCAGCAGTGATCCCGGGACAGTCTCCTAT. Translation gives CASSDPGTVSY. The CDR3 in its entirety is CASSDPGTVSYEQYF.

Of note for this clone: The listed genes are named as in mouse. With the read ending 4 residues before the CDR3 end, the germline J gene is used to fill in that end. This sequence joins TRBV5 and TRBJ2-5; TRBD1 agrees at 7 bases. This CDR3 contains 17 residues. From germline, CDR1 is LGHNA and CDR2 YNLKQL (reference sequence). Germline trimming cut 0 bases from V and 3 bases from J; bases unmatched to any gene: 9. The chain's CDR3 is CASSQDSPGTEQDTQYF. Partial CDR3 DNA: TGTGCCAGCAGCCAAGATTCCCCCGGGACAGAACAAGAC.

Regarding this clone: Genes here carry mouse names. The read terminates 4 residues ahead of where the CDR3 ends, so the germline J gene completes it. Other DNA sequences in this sample translate to the same CDR3. V usage is TRBV5 and J usage is TRBJ1-2; tentative D call: TRBD1 (6 bases). Germline V gene lookup returns CDR1 LGHNA and CDR2 YNLKQL (reference sequence). CDR3 size: 15 residues. Partial CDR3 DNA: TGTGCCAGCAGCCAAGGGACTGGGGGGGCCTTC. Translating it yields CASSQGTGGAF. The whole CDR3 region reads CASSQGTGGAFDYTF.

On this clone: Here the gene names and germline are mouse. The read finishes 4 residues shy of the CDR3 end, and the germline J gene is used to complete it. Other nucleotide sequences from this sample produce the same CDR3. The chain joins TRBV1 to TRBJ2-3; 8 nucleotides match TRBD2. CDR1 and CDR2 (germline): NSQYPW, LRSPGD (reference sequence). This CDR3 spans 14 amino acids. V lost 1 base, J lost 3 bases, and 0 bases stayed unmatched. The CDR3 protein is CTCSAGGGAETLYF. The part of the CDR3 DNA that was read is TGCACCTGCAGTGCAGGGGGGGGCGCAGAA.